The 2 T cell receptor beta chains below were found in one sample sequenced in a study of cytomegalovirus exposure and HLA in healthy donors. Primers: 60 Vbeta forward and 13 Jbeta reverse. The table came from immunoSEQ multiplex PCR; TCRdb's copy has only in-frame clones and leaves some out. This table has about 73,000 clones, over 70% appearing once. Sequencing was carried out using PBMCs. The receptors derive from a man between 65 and 85 years old in good health and CMV-seronegative.

The CDR3 loop is CAWSVFPARRGYTF. The CDR3 region has the DNA TGTGCCTGGAGTGTATTCCCCGCCAGGAGGGGCTACACCTTC. The J gene is TRBJ1-2, the V gene TRBV30, with D hard to call. Germline CDR1 and CDR2: GTSNPN and SVGIG (reference sequence). Trimming took 0 bases from V and 8 from J, leaving 16 bases between them. This CDR3 region has 14 residues.

The chain joins TRBV7-9 to TRBJ1-2; TRBD1 matches at 7 bases. Trimming at V came to 6 bases and at J to 3 bases, leaving 4 bases not matched to a gene. CDR1 and CDR2 (germline): SEHNR, FQNEAQ (reference sequence). This CDR3 has 13 residues. CDR3 loop: CASSPDRDYGYTF. CDR3 in DNA: TGTGCCAGCAGTCCAGACAGGGACTATGGCTACACCTTC.